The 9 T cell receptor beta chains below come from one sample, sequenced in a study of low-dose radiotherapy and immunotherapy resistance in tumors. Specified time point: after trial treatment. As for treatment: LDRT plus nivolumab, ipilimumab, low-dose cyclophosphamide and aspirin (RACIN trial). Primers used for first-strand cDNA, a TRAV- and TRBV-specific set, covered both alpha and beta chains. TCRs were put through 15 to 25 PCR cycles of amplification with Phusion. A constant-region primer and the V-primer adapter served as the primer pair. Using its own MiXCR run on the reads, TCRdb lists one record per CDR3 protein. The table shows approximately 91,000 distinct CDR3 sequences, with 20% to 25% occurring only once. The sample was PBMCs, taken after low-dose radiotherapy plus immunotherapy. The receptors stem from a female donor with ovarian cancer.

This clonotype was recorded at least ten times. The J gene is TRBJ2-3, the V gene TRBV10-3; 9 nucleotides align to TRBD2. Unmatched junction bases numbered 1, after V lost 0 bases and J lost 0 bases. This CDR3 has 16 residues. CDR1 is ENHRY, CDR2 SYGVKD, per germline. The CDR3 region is CAISESSGGSTDTQYF. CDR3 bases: TGTGCCATCAGTGAGTCTAGCGGGGGAAGCACAGATACGCAGTATTTT.

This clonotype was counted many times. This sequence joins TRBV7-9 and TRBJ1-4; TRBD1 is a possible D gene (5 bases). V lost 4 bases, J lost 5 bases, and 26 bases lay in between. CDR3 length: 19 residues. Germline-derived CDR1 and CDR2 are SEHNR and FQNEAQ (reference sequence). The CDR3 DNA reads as TGTGCCAGCAGCTCTACTCGGGGACCAGCTGCCGCAGCGAATGAAAAACTGTTTTTT. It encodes CASSSTRGPAAAANEKLFF.

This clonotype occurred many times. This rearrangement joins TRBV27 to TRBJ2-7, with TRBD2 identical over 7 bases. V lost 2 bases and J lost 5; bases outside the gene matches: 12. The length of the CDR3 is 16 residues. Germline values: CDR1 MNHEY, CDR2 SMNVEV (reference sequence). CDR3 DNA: TGTGCCAGCAGTTTAAGGGGCAGGACTAGGGGCCACGAGCAGTACTTC. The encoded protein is CASSLRGRTRGHEQYF.

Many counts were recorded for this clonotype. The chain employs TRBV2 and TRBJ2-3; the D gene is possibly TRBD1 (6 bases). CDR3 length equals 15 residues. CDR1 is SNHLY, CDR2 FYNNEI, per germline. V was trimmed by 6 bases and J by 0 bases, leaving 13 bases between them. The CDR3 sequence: CASRATGTSTDTQYF. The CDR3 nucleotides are TGTGCCAGCAGGGCGACAGGCACTAGCACAGATACGCAGTATTTT.

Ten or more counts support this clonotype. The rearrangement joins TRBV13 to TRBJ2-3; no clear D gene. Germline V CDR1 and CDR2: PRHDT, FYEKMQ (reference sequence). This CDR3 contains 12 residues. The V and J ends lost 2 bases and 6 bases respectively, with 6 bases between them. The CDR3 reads CASSLRPDTQYF. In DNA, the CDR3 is TGTGCCAGCAGCTTACGCCCCGATACGCAGTATTTT.

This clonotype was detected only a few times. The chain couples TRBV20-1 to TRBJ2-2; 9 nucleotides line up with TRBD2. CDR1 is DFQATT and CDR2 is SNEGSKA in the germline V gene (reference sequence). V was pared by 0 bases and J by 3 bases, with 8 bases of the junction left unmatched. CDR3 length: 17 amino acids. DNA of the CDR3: TGCAGTGCTAGAGATTGGGCTAGCGGGGAGGACACCGGGGAGCTGTTTTTT. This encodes CSARDWASGEDTGELFF.

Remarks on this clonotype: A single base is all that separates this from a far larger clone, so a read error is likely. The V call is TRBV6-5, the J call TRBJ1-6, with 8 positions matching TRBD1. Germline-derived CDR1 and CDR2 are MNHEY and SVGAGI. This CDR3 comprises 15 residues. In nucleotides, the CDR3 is TGTGCCAGCAGTTACTCGAGAACAGGGGGGTCACCCCCCCACTTT. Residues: CASSYSRTGGSPPHF.

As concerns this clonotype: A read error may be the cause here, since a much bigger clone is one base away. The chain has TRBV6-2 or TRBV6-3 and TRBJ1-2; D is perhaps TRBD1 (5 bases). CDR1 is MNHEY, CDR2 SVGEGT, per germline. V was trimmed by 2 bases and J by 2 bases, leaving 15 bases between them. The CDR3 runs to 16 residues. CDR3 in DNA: TGTGCCAGCAGTTACCTATACAGGATGCAGAACTATGGCTACACCTTC. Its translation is CASSYLYRMQNYGYTF.

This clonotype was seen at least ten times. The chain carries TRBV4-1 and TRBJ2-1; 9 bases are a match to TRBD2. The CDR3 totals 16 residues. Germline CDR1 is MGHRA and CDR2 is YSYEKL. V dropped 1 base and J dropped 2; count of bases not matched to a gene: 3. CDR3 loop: CASSQGGGDPYNEQFF. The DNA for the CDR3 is TGCGCCAGCAGCCAAGGCGGGGGGGACCCCTACAATGAGCAGTTCTTC.